The TCR beta chain described here comes from a study of blood T cells in healthy people across ages. Points from the study as a whole: TCR beta diversity tracked closely with naive T cell percentage. While age rose, TCR beta diversity per million T cells dropped in a roughly linear way.

Primers used in a second PCR of about 6 to 11 cycles were a sample-barcoded 5' primer and a J-beta primer mix. Unique molecular identifiers of 12 random nucleotides labeled each cDNA. Individual samples furnished no less than 2.5 million CDR3-containing paired-end reads apiece. TCRdb re-called the 5' RACE reads with MiXCR, one entry per CDR3 protein. The sample carries about 1.5 million distinct CDR3 sequences, approximately 42% recorded once. In this sample, this clonotype turned up once. Its matching antigen is unknown. The CDR3 totals 17 residues. The V gene end was trimmed by 6 bases and the J gene end by 0 bases; junction bases not matched to a gene: 13. CDR1 and CDR2 from the germline V gene are DFQATT and SNEGSKA (reference sequence).

The receptor was isolated from a woman younger than 35 in good health. The gene calls are TRBV20-1 and TRBJ2-1, with TRBD2 matching over 8 bases. Sequencing input: blood. The CDR3 sequence: CSAEPHSGGLSYNEQFF. The DNA of the CDR3 is TGCAGTGCGGAACCCCACAGCGGGGGTCTCTCCTACAATGAGCAGTTCTTC.